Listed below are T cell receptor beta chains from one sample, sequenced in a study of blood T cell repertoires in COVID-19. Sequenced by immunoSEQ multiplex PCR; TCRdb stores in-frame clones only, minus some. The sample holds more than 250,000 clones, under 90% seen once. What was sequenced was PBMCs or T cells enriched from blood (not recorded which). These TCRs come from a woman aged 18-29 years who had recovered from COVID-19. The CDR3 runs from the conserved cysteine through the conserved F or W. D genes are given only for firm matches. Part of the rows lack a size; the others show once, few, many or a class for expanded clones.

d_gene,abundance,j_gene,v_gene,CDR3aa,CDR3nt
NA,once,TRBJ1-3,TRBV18,CASSRQASGNTIYF,TGTGCCAGCTCACGACAGGCCTCTGGAAACACCATATATTTT
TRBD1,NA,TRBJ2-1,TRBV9,CASSEQGSEQFF,TGTGCCAGCAGCGAACAGGGGAGTGAGCAGTTCTTC
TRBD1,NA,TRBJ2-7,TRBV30,CAWSDRAYEQYF,TGTGCCTGGTCTGACAGGGCTTACGAGCAGTACTTC
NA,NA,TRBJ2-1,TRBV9,CASSFSSYNEQFF,TGTGCCAGCAGCTTCAGCTCCTACAATGAGCAGTTCTTC
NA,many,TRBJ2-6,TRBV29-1,CSVFSGSITGANVLTF,TGCAGCGTCTTTTCAGGGTCGATTACTGGGGCCAACGTCCTGACTTTC
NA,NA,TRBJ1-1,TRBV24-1,CATSDGANTEAFF,TGTGCCACCAGTGATGGGGCCAACACTGAAGCTTTCTTT
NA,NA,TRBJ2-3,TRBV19,CASSMRDPSQADTQYF,TGTGCCAGTAGCATGCGGGACCCCTCCCAAGCAGATACGCAGTATTTT
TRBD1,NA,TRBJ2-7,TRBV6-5,CASSPGQGIDEQYF,TGTGCCAGCAGTCCGGGACAGGGTATCGACGAGCAGTACTTC
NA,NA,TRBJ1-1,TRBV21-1,CASRQENTEAFF,TGTGCCAGCAGACAGGAGAACACTGAAGCTTTCTTT
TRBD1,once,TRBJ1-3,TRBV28,CASSRQGAAGNTIYF,TGTGCCAGCAGTCGACAGGGGGCGGCTGGAAACACCATATATTTT
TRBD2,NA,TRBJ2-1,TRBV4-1,CASSPQAGAIYNEQFF,TGCGCCAGCAGCCCCCAAGCGGGGGCCATCTACAATGAGCAGTTCTTC
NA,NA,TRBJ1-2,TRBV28,CASTPPWEGSYTF,TGTGCCAGCACTCCACCGTGGGAGGGAAGCTACACCTTC
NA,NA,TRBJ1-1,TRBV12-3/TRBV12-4,CASSRGGGTEAFF,TGTGCCAGCAGTCGAGGGGGGGGTACTGAAGCTTTCTTT
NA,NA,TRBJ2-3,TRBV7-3,CASSFGRGADTQYF,TGTGCCAGCAGCTTCGGCAGGGGGGCAGATACGCAGTATTTT
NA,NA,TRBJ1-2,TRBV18,CASSPDRNYGYTF,TGTGCCAGCTCACCCGACAGAAACTATGGCTACACCTTC
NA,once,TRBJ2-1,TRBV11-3,CASSLDRWQDNEQFF,TGTGCCAGCAGCTTAGATAGGTGGCAGGACAATGAGCAGTTCTTC
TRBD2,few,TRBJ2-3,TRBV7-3,CASSLIAGETDTQYF,TGTGCCAGCAGCTTAATTGCGGGGGAGACAGATACGCAGTATTTT
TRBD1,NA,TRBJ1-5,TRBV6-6,CASSTPGQGVQPQHF,TGTGCCAGCAGTACGCCAGGACAGGGCGTTCAGCCCCAGCATTTT
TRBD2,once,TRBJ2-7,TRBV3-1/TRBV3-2,CASSPREREPYYEQYF,TGTGCCAGCAGCCCCAGGGAGCGGGAGCCCTACTACGAGCAGTACTTC
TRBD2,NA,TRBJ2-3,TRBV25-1,CASTQGASGSTDTQYF,TGTGCCAGCACCCAAGGAGCTAGCGGGAGCACAGATACGCAGTATTTT
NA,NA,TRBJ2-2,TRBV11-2,CASSPRTVMRNTGELFF,TGTGCCAGCAGCCCCCGGACTGTGATGAGGAACACCGGGGAGCTGTTTTTT
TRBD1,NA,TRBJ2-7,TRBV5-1,CASSTTGVGREQYF,TGCGCCAGCAGCACTACAGGGGTCGGGCGCGAGCAGTACTTC
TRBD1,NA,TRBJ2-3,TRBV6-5,CASSLYRGYTQYF,TGTGCCAGCAGTTTGTACAGGGGTTATACGCAGTATTTT
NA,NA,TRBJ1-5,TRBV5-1,CASSLDWGGNQPQHF,TGCGCCAGCAGCTTGGATTGGGGAGGAAATCAGCCCCAGCATTTT
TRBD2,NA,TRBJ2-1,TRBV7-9,CAGGLAGGSSYNEQFF,TGTGCCGGAGGTCTGGCGGGAGGATCCTCCTACAATGAGCAGTTCTTC
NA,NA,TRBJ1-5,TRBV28,CASSTVITGRGNQPQHF,TGTGCCAGCAGCACCGTTATTACAGGGAGAGGCAATCAGCCCCAGCATTTT
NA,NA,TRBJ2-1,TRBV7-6,CASSRSSYSYNEQFF,TGTGCCAGCAGCCGCAGTTCATATTCCTACAATGAGCAGTTCTTC
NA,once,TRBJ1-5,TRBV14,CASSHFGDQPQHF,TGTGCCAGCAGCCACTTCGGGGATCAGCCCCAGCATTTT
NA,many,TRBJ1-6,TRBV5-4,CASSLAGGRGDNSPLHF,TGTGCCAGCAGCTTGGCCGGGGGGCGCGGGGATAATTCACCCCTCCACTTT
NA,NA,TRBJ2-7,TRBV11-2,CASSSLWENYEQYF,TGTGCCAGCAGCTCCCTTTGGGAGAACTACGAGCAGTACTTC
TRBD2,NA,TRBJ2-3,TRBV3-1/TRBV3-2,CASSLRLAGEGTDTQYF,TGTGCCAGCAGCTTACGACTAGCGGGAGAAGGGACAGATACGCAGTATTTT
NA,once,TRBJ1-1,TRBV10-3,CAIRGRGGALNTEAFF,TGTGCCATCAGGGGGCGGGGAGGGGCCCTGAACACTGAAGCTTTCTTT
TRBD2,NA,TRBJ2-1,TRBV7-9,CASSLNEAGRNEQFF,TGTGCCAGCAGCTTAAACGAAGCGGGGCGCAATGAGCAGTTCTTC
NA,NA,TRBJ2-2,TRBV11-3,CASSSPWPPNTGELFF,TGTGCCAGCAGCTCCCCATGGCCCCCGAACACCGGGGAGCTGTTTTTT
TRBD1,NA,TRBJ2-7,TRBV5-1,CASSLGQGLPYEQYF,TGCGCCAGCAGCTTGGGACAGGGGCTGCCCTACGAGCAGTACTTC
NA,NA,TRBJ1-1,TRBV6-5,CASRRQALEDTEAFF,TGTGCCAGCAGAAGGCAGGCGTTGGAGGACACTGAAGCTTTCTTT
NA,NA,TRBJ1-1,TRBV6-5,CASTVTVTEAFF,TGTGCCAGCACAGTAACAGTCACTGAAGCTTTCTTT
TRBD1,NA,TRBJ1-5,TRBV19,CASSIVGTGGRQPQHF,TGTGCCAGTAGTATAGTCGGGACAGGGGGCCGTCAGCCCCAGCATTTT
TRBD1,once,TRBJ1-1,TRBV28,CASRRTGRNTEAFF,TGTGCCAGCAGGCGGACAGGGCGGAACACTGAAGCTTTCTTT
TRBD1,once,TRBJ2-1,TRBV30,CAWTPTGAYSLLF,TGTGCCTGGACTCCGACAGGGGCGTACTCACTTCTCTTC
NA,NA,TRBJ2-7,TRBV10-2,CASSETDTEQYF,TGCGCCAGCAGTGAGACGGACACCGAGCAGTACTTC
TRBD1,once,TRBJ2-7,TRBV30,CAWSEQGTEQYF,TGTGCCTGGAGTGAACAGGGGACCGAGCAGTACTTC
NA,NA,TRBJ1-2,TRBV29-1,CSVESDEGYTF,TGCAGCGTTGAAAGCGACGAGGGCTACACCTTC
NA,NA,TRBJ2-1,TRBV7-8,CASSQTGRGYNEQFF,TGTGCCAGCAGCCAAACAGGGAGGGGGTACAATGAGCAGTTCTTC
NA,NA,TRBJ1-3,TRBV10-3,CAIGSGNENTIYF,TGTGCCATCGGTTCAGGGAACGAAAACACCATATATTTT
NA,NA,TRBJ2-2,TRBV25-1,CASSGTNTGELFF,TGTGCCAGCAGTGGTACGAACACCGGGGAGCTGTTTTTT
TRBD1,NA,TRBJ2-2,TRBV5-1,CASTPLQGAGELFF,TGCGCCAGCACCCCGCTACAGGGGGCCGGGGAGCTGTTTTTT
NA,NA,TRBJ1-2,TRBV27,CASSLRGSSANYGYTF,TGTGCCAGCAGTTTAAGAGGCTCGTCAGCTAACTATGGCTACACCTTC
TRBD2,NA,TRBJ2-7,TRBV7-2,CASSFDGTSGYEQYF,TGTGCCAGCAGCTTTGACGGGACTAGCGGTTACGAGCAGTACTTC
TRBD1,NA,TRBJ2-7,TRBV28,CASSTGQGFSYEQYF,TGTGCCAGCAGTACCGGACAGGGCTTTAGCTACGAGCAGTACTTC
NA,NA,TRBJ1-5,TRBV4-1,CASSTSGVVGYSNQPQHF,TGCGCCAGCAGCACCTCCGGGGTTGTGGGGTATAGCAATCAGCCCCAGCATTTT
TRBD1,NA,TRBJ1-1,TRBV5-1,CASSLGQGTTANTEAFF,TGCGCCAGCAGCCTCGGACAGGGGACGACAGCGAACACTGAAGCTTTCTTT
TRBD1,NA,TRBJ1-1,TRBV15,CATSMGQGWGGFSEAFF,TGTGCCACCAGCATGGGACAGGGTTGGGGAGGCTTTTCTGAAGCTTTCTTT
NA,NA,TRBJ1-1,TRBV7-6,CASSVQENTEAFF,TGTGCCAGCAGCGTACAGGAGAACACTGAAGCTTTCTTT
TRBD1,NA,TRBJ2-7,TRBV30,CAWSPPPGQSSYEQYF,TGTGCCTGGAGTCCCCCCCCGGGACAGTCCTCCTACGAGCAGTACTTC
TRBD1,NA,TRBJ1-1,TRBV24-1,CATSASDRPNTEAFF,TGTGCCACCAGTGCCTCGGACAGGCCGAACACTGAAGCTTTCTTT
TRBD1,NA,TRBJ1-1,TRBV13,CASSFDRGTEAFF,TGTGCCAGCAGCTTCGACAGGGGCACTGAAGCTTTCTTT
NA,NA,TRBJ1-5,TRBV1,CTSSPRGGGNQPQHF,TGCACCAGCAGCCCGAGAGGGGGTGGGAATCAGCCCCAGCATTTT
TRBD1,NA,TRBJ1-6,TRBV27,CASSLTGTVYSPLHF,TGTGCCAGCAGTCTCACCGGGACAGTTTATTCACCCCTCCACTTT
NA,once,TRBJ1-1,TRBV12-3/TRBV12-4,CASSLALYSEAFF,TGTGCCAGCAGTTTAGCGCTGTACAGCGAAGCTTTCTTT